Presented here are 32 T cell receptor beta chains from one specimen sequenced in a study of cytomegalovirus exposure and HLA in healthy donors. The PCR had 60 Vbeta and 13 Jbeta primers. Repertoires were generated with immunoSEQ multiplex PCR, while TCRdb's copy carries only in-frame clones and drops some. The sample carries more than 95,000 clones, approximately 78% recorded once. What was sequenced was PBMCs. Source of these receptors: a woman in her twenties or thirties in good health and CMV-seronegative.

This sequence joins TRBV15 and TRBJ2-6; D might be TRBD2 (5 bases). CDR3 length: 17 residues. Germline CDR1 reads LNHNV; CDR2 reads YYDKDF (reference sequence). V gave up 3 bases and J gave up 0 bases, with 12 bases separating them. The CDR3 DNA is TGTGCCACCAGCAGGGGTACCGGGAACTCTGGGGCCAACGTCCTGACTTTC. This sequence encodes CATSRGTGNSGANVLTF.

The rearrangement uses TRBV9 and TRBJ2-3; TRBD2 matches 9 bases. This CDR3 region has 13 residues. Germline V gene sequence: CDR1 SGDLS, CDR2 YYNGEE. J was trimmed by 5 bases and V by 2 bases; bases with no gene match: 0. The CDR3 region has the DNA TGTGCCAGCAGCGTTAGCGGGAGAGATACGCAGTATTTT. Translated, it gives CASSVSGRDTQYF.

The chain links TRBV18 to TRBJ2-7, with a possible D match to TRBD1 (6 bases). The CDR3 is made up of 13 amino acids. V lost 6 bases and J lost 2, with 11 bases in between. Germline V gene data show CDR1 as KGHSH and CDR2 as LQKENI. CDR3 DNA: TGTGCCAGCTCCCCGGACAGTCCCTACGAGCAGTACTTC. This sequence encodes CASSPDSPYEQYF. Supplemented by reference TRBV18 and TRBJ2-7, the full variable domain reads NAGVMQNPRHLVRRRGQEARLRCSPMKGHSHVYWYRQLPEEGLKFMVYLQKENIIDESGMPKERFSAEFPKEGPSILRIQQVVRGDSAAYFCASSPDSPYEQYFGPGTRLTVT.

The CDR3 protein is CASSRRTGDTEAFF. The CDR3 nucleotides are TGCGCCAGCAGCCGGAGGACAGGGGACACTGAAGCTTTCTTT. J is TRBJ1-1 and V is TRBV5-1; the match to TRBD1 covers 9 bases. V lost 4 bases, J lost 3 bases, and 4 bases stayed unmatched. Germline-derived CDR1 and CDR2 are SGHRS and YFSETQ. The CDR3 is made up of 14 amino acids.

The V gene is TRBV7-6, the J gene TRBJ2-1; tentative D call: TRBD2 (5 bases). Germline-derived CDR1 and CDR2 are SGHVS and FNYEAQ. The CDR3 totals 13 residues. Trimming stripped 4 bases from V and 5 bases from J, with 9 bases between. The CDR3 loop reads CASSWRLDNEQFF. The CDR3 DNA follows: TGTGCCAGCAGCTGGAGGCTAGACAATGAGCAGTTCTTC.

V usage is TRBV5-6 and J usage is TRBJ2-7; D possibly corresponds to TRBD2 (5 bases). The CDR3 covers 17 residues. Germline V gives CDR1 SGHDT, CDR2 YYEEEE. The ends were cut back, 1 base at V and 3 bases at J, with 20 bases in the middle. The CDR3 DNA sequence: TGTGCCAGCAGCTTGAGGACTCCCGAGCCCCGCCTCTACGAGCAGTACTTC. It translates to CASSLRTPEPRLYEQYF.

V and J are TRBV5-6 and TRBJ2-1; 8 positions match TRBD2. This CDR3 is built from 13 residues. V shed 4 bases, J shed 8 bases, and the junction held 5 bases outside the gene matches. Germline V CDR1 and CDR2: SGHDT, YYEEEE. CDR3 protein: CASSPGGSDEQFF. The CDR3 DNA follows: TGTGCCAGCAGCCCGGGAGGGTCCGATGAGCAGTTCTTC.

The rearrangement uses TRBV10-2 and TRBJ1-1; maybe TRBD1 (5 bases). CDR1 is WSHSY, CDR2 SAAADI, per germline. V gave up 2 bases and J gave up 9 bases, with 19 bases separating them. CDR3 size: 15 residues. CDR3 sequence: CASSETVGGPGKAFF. CDR3 DNA sequence: TGCGCCAGCAGTGAGACGGTGGGGGGTCCCGGGAAAGCTTTCTTT.

The J gene is TRBJ1-5, the V gene TRBV27; possible D gene TRBD1, 5 bases. Germline V lookup: CDR1 MNHEY, CDR2 SMNVEV (reference sequence). V was shortened by 5 bases and J by 7 bases, with 15 bases between the two germline ends. The CDR3 runs 14 residues. In DNA form, the CDR3 reads TGTGCCAGCAGTCCACTCCAGGGTGGGCAGCCCCAGCATTTT. The encoded protein is CASSPLQGGQPQHF.

The chain carries TRBV30 and TRBJ2-3; D is possibly TRBD2 (6 bases). CDR1 is GTSNPN, CDR2 SVGIG, per germline (reference sequence). The V gene lost 0 bases and the J gene lost 2 bases, with 15 bases spanning the gap. The CDR3 contains 16 residues. CDR3 bases: TGTGCCTGGAGTGTACTGAGGACTATCGTCACAGATACGCAGTATTTT. The encoded protein is CAWSVLRTIVTDTQYF.

This clone turned up a few times. The chain couples TRBV4-2 to TRBJ2-7; 11 bases are a match to TRBD2. V lost 4 bases, J lost 2 bases, and 16 bases stayed unmatched. Germline CDR1 reads LGHNA; CDR2 reads YNFKEQ. The CDR3 loop spans 19 amino acids. The CDR3 region is CASSPGVGSGGAWTYEQYF. The CDR3 region has the DNA TGTGCCAGCAGCCCCGGGGTCGGTAGCGGGGGGGCCTGGACCTACGAGCAGTACTTC.

This clone appeared a single time. The gene calls are TRBV29-1 and TRBJ2-5; TRBD2 is a possible D gene (5 bases). Deletions cut 6 bases from V and 2 bases from J, with 16 bases between. This CDR3 spans 14 amino acids. Germline V CDR1 and CDR2: SQVTM, ANQGSEA. The chain's CDR3 is CSVGRELTQETQYF. The CDR3 nucleotides are TGCAGCGTCGGCCGGGAACTTACTCAAGAGACCCAGTACTTC.

The chain has TRBV11-2 and TRBJ2-1; weak D call: TRBD2 (6 bases). Germline lookup yields CDR1 SGHAT and CDR2 FQNNGV. V lost 8 bases, J lost 6 bases, and 17 bases lay in between. There are 14 residues in the CDR3. In DNA form, the CDR3 reads TGTGCCAGCTCAGGCCCGGGACTTATCAATGAGCAGTTCTTC. It specifies CASSGPGLINEQFF.

The chain employs TRBV7-6 and TRBJ2-3; TRBD2 might be the D (6 bases). The CDR3 loop spans 15 amino acids. Germline V gene lookup returns CDR1 SGHVS and CDR2 FNYEAQ. Trimming shortened V by 7 bases and J by 0 bases, and 14 bases separated the two germline ends. This chain's CDR3 is CASTVGGASTDTQYF. The DNA for the CDR3 is TGTGCCAGCACCGTCGGCGGGGCCAGCACAGATACGCAGTATTTT.

The rearrangement joins TRBV27 to TRBJ2-4; no definite D call. CDR1 and CDR2 from the germline V gene are MNHEY and SMNVEV (reference sequence). Trimming cost V 5 bases and J 0 bases, with 11 bases left between them. CDR3 length equals 15 residues. This chain's CDR3 is CASSPITLAKNIQYF. In DNA, the CDR3 is TGTGCCAGCAGTCCGATTACATTAGCCAAAAACATTCAGTACTTC.

The rearrangement links TRBV18 to TRBJ2-1, with TRBD2 matching 7 bases. The V gene's germline CDR1 is KGHSH and CDR2 LQKENI. The CDR3 has 17 amino acids. V was pared by 3 bases and J by 6 bases, with 14 bases of the junction left unmatched. The CDR3 nucleotides read TGTGCCAGCTCACCGAATAGCGGGCCGCGTTTGAGCAATGAGCAGTTCTTC. It specifies CASSPNSGPRLSNEQFF. The whole variable domain, remainder taken from reference TRBV18 and TRBJ2-1, is NAGVMQNPRHLVRRRGQEARLRCSPMKGHSHVYWYRQLPEEGLKFMVYLQKENIIDESGMPKERFSAEFPKEGPSILRIQQVVRGDSAAYFCASSPNSGPRLSNEQFFGPGTRLTVL.

This sequence joins TRBV18 and TRBJ2-6; 12 bases agree with TRBD2. Germline V CDR1 and CDR2: KGHSH, LQKENI. The V and J ends lost 6 bases and 2 bases, in that order; junction bases with no gene match: 11. The CDR3 runs to 19 residues. The CDR3 loop reads CASSLNLAGGPAGANVLTF. CDR3 coding DNA: TGTGCCAGCTCCCTGAACCTAGCGGGGGGGCCGGCTGGGGCCAACGTCCTGACTTTC.

This clone occurred a few times. The chain uses TRBV6-5 and TRBJ1-1; D is perhaps TRBD1 (5 bases). From germline, CDR1 is MNHEY and CDR2 SVGAGI. Trimming took off 3 bases at V and 3 bases at J, with 8 bases between the two ends. This CDR3 is 13 amino acids long. The CDR3 reads CASSYSGYTEAFF. CDR3 in DNA: TGTGCCAGCAGTTATTCAGGGTACACTGAAGCTTTCTTT.

The V call is TRBV29-1, the J call TRBJ1-1, with TRBD1 as a possible D gene (6 bases). Germline V gene data show CDR1 as SQVTM and CDR2 as ANQGSEA. The CDR3 is 13 amino acids. V was cut by 4 bases and J by 4 bases, with 13 bases left in between. CDR3 amino acids: CSVAGVGSTEAFF. CDR3 nucleotide sequence: TGCAGCGTTGCAGGGGTGGGTTCCACTGAAGCTTTCTTT.

In the case of this clone: Other DNA sequences of this sample code for an identical CDR3. The CDR3 nucleotides are TGTGCCAGCAGCTTAACCAGACTTACCGGGGAGCTGTTTTTT. It yields the protein CASSLTRLTGELFF. The V call is TRBV7-8, the J call TRBJ2-2, with no clear D. This CDR3 spans 14 amino acids. The V gene lost 2 bases and the J gene lost 5 bases, with 9 bases spanning the gap. Germline lookup yields CDR1 SGHVS and CDR2 FQNEAQ.

The CDR3, as DNA: TGCAGTGTTAGCCAGAACTACGAGCAGTACTTC. Protein product: CSVSQNYEQYF. The chain links TRBV20-1 to TRBJ2-7; D gene ambiguous. Trimming removed 7 bases at V and 3 bases at J, with 10 bases between. CDR1 DFQATT and CDR2 SNEGSKA come from the germline V gene (reference sequence). The CDR3 is made up of 11 amino acids.

This clone was observed a single time. The chain carries TRBV5-1 and TRBJ2-1, with 9 bases that match TRBD2. Germline V lookup: CDR1 SGHRS, CDR2 YFSETQ. This CDR3 has 15 residues. With V trimmed by 0 bases and J by 9 bases, 7 bases remained unmatched. The DNA for the CDR3 is TGCGCCAGCAGCTTGGTTAGCGGGGGTGCTGGTGAGCAGTTCTTC. This gives the protein CASSLVSGGAGEQFF.

This chain uses TRBV21-1 with TRBJ2-7; TRBD1, the table's D call, was not compared with the DNA. TRBV21-1 is classified as a pseudogene. The CDR3 spans 17 residues. This CDR3 is CASSKPLDSDNTYEQYF. The DNA for the CDR3 is TGTGCCAGCAGCAAACCCTTAGACAGCGATAATACCTACGAGCAGTACTTC.

The sample holds one count of this clone. The chain uses TRBV5-4 and TRBJ2-5; D perhaps matches TRBD2 (6 bases). The CDR3 sequence is 14 residues long. Trimming stripped 2 bases from V and 5 bases from J, with 13 bases between. The germline V gene has CDR1 SGHNT and CDR2 YYREEE (reference sequence). The CDR3 DNA follows: TGTGCCAGCAGCTTTGGTGGGAGGAGGGAGACCCAGTACTTC. This encodes CASSFGGRRETQYF.

In its sample, this clone was seen once. The V and J genes are TRBV9 and TRBJ2-7, with TRBD2 identical over 7 bases. CDR3 length: 13 residues. CDR1 and CDR2 from the germline V gene are SGDLS and YYNGEE. Unmatched junction bases numbered 3, after V lost 4 bases and J lost 2 bases. The CDR3 bases are TGTGCCAGCAGCCCTCGGGGGGCCTACGAGCAGTACTTC. It encodes CASSPRGAYEQYF. The full variable domain, rest sourced from reference TRBV9 and TRBJ2-7, is DSGVTQTPKHLITATGQRVTLRCSPRSGDLSVYWYQQSLDQGLQFLIQYYNGEERAKGNILERFSAQQFPDLHSELNLSSLELGDSALYFCASSPRGAYEQYFGPGTRLTVT.

The chain is built from TRBV30 and TRBJ2-7; D is undetermined. V dropped 5 bases and J dropped 0 bases, with 11 bases sitting between them. CDR3 size: 13 residues. The germline V gene has CDR1 GTSNPN and CDR2 SVGIG (reference sequence). CDR3 protein: CAWLTPGSYEQYF. The CDR3 DNA is TGTGCCTGGTTGACCCCGGGCTCCTACGAGCAGTACTTC.

The J gene is TRBJ2-5, the V gene TRBV30; TRBD2 matches at 13 bases. From germline, CDR1 is GTSNPN and CDR2 SVGIG (reference sequence). The CDR3 covers 18 residues. With V trimmed by 1 base and J by 1 base, 9 bases remained unmatched. For the CDR3, the DNA is TGTGCCTGGAGTGGCCCGACTAGCGGGGGGCGTTCCCAAGAGACCCAGTACTTC. This sequence encodes CAWSGPTSGGRSQETQYF.

The chain employs TRBV11-1 and TRBJ2-1; 10 nucleotides agree with TRBD2. J gave up 5 bases and V 8 bases, and 3 bases lay outside the gene matches. From germline, CDR1 is SGHAT and CDR2 FQDESV (reference sequence). The CDR3 has 13 amino acids. CDR3 nucleotides: TGTGCCAGCTATAGCGGGGGGCACAATGAGCAGTTCTTC. Its translation: CASYSGGHNEQFF.

The J gene is TRBJ2-2, the V gene TRBV2, with a tentative D call TRBD2 (6 bases). Germline-derived CDR1 and CDR2 are SNHLY and FYNNEI. The CDR3 consists of 15 residues. The V end was cut by 7 bases, the J end by 3 bases, with 15 bases between. The CDR3 reads CASKGTSSDTGELFF. The CDR3 DNA follows: TGTGCCAGCAAGGGTACTAGCTCGGACACCGGGGAGCTGTTTTTT.

There are a few counts of this clone. The chain combines TRBV5-6 with TRBJ2-1; perhaps TRBD1 as D (6 bases). The CDR3 contains 15 residues. In germline, CDR1 is SGHDT, CDR2 YYEEEE. V was shortened by 0 bases and J by 8 bases, with 15 bases between the two germline ends. The CDR3 loop is CASSLVVQGRYEQFF. The CDR3 DNA reads TGTGCCAGCAGCTTGGTAGTACAGGGAAGGTATGAGCAGTTCTTC.

The chain links TRBV6-5 to TRBJ2-6; the D is unclear. CDR1 is MNHEY and CDR2 is SVGAGI in the germline V gene. V lost 8 bases to trimming and J lost 2 bases, with 7 bases between them. This CDR3 contains 13 residues. The CDR3 coding sequence is TGTGCCAGCGCTAATACTGGGGCCAACGTCCTGACTTTC. This codes for CASANTGANVLTF.

The chain uses TRBV30 and TRBJ1-2; D gene unclear. Germline-derived CDR1 and CDR2 are GTSNPN and SVGIG (reference sequence). V was shortened by 7 bases and J by 4 bases, with 19 bases between the two germline ends. There are 14 residues in the CDR3. The chain's CDR3 is CASTQRSGGYGYTF. The CDR3 DNA reads TGTGCCTCCACCCAGAGGTCGGGAGGCTATGGCTACACCTTC.